The rows below give T cell receptor beta chains drawn from one sample of a study of blood T cell repertoires in COVID-19. TCRdb keeps only in-frame clones here, not all; method: immunoSEQ multiplex PCR. The sample yields 100,000 to 150,000 clones, about 70% seen once. The sequenced material came from peripheral blood. These receptors originate from a woman aged 70 to 79 with acute or convalescent COVID-19. Each CDR3 is given with its conserved first and last residue. Fields, in order: CDR3 protein, J gene, V gene, clone size, D gene. D genes are given only for firm matches. Clone sizes are given selectively: once, few, many, or a class where the clone is expanded.

CASSPLGTRSTDTQYF	TRBJ2-3	TRBV18	-	-
CAISGGQDHSGNTIYF	TRBJ1-3	TRBV10-3	-	TRBD1
CASVPGQGDGGELFF	TRBJ2-2	TRBV5-1	-	TRBD1
CASDDRDSNQPQHF	TRBJ1-5	TRBV28	few	-
CASSEQGKGTEAFF	TRBJ1-1	TRBV6-1	-	-
CASSFELGAGANVLTF	TRBJ2-6	TRBV5-6	-	-
CASSVEAQGTGELFF	TRBJ2-2	TRBV9	-	-
CASSLKLGGRLLNTEAFF	TRBJ1-1	TRBV7-2	few	-
CASSQTSGASYNEQFF	TRBJ2-1	TRBV3-1/TRBV3-2	-	TRBD2
CASTFPKGQGNSPLHF	TRBJ1-6	TRBV28	-	TRBD1
CASKTGSGANYGYTF	TRBJ1-2	TRBV23-1	-	TRBD1
CASSEFRTGVGNTIYF	TRBJ1-3	TRBV6-1	once	TRBD1
CASSQEGTFRQGGETQYF	TRBJ2-5	TRBV4-2	-	-
CASSWADNSGTEAFF	TRBJ1-1	TRBV5-5	-	-
CASSDRGPEAFF	TRBJ1-1	TRBV25-1	few	-
CASSSPPGQPATNEKLFF	TRBJ1-4	TRBV4-1	-	TRBD1
CASSPGQYYGYTF	TRBJ1-2	TRBV6-6	-	-
CASNSGEVGDTQYF	TRBJ2-3	TRBV5-1	-	TRBD2
CASSNSPGGETSRVPYEQYF	TRBJ2-7	TRBV21-1	-	-
CASSHHRGGETQYF	TRBJ2-5	TRBV14	-	-
CASSPQGASGRGEQFF	TRBJ2-1	TRBV7-2	many	TRBD2
CASSEARGYYGYTF	TRBJ1-2	TRBV2	-	-
CASSQVWRGVNNEQFF	TRBJ2-1	TRBV4-3	-	TRBD2
CASTRQGPRMNTEAFF	TRBJ1-1	TRBV25-1	many	TRBD1
CSASAGGGRSYEQYF	TRBJ2-7	TRBV20-1	once	TRBD2
CASSRSLWNTEAFF	TRBJ1-1	TRBV2	-	-
CASSLLATSTGTDTQYF	TRBJ2-3	TRBV5-1	once	-
CASSIQGFGQPQHF	TRBJ1-5	TRBV5-6	-	TRBD1
CASSSTDSYGYTF	TRBJ1-2	TRBV7-8	-	-
CASSEGQSKNIQYF	TRBJ2-4	TRBV2	-	TRBD1
CASSLIQGIGYTF	TRBJ1-2	TRBV7-9	-	TRBD1
CASSLRLSGEETQYF	TRBJ2-5	TRBV7-9	-	-
CASSFQGPSYEQYF	TRBJ2-7	TRBV7-9	-	-
CASSLLGQGSVGELFF	TRBJ2-2	TRBV28	few	-
CASSIGASYEQYF	TRBJ2-7	TRBV19	-	-
CAISDRTGGTYNEQFF	TRBJ2-1	TRBV10-3	-	-
CASSEFGQGANTGELFF	TRBJ2-2	TRBV25-1	-	TRBD1
CASSISGRTQEQYF	TRBJ2-7	TRBV28	-	TRBD2
CASSQDWAGNTGELFF	TRBJ2-2	TRBV4-1	-	-
CASSPGTSGGPSGVNEQFF	TRBJ2-1	TRBV18	-	TRBD2
CSIRRDRGTNEQYF	TRBJ2-7	TRBV29-1	once	TRBD1
CASSLQLAGGLSETQYF	TRBJ2-5	TRBV7-9	-	TRBD2
CATSREGGQPQHF	TRBJ1-5	TRBV15	-	-
CASSLGDHRLAGGEQFF	TRBJ2-1	TRBV7-6	-	TRBD2
CASSPFRGGYEQYF	TRBJ2-7	TRBV28	-	TRBD2
CSVEGEASGQETQYF	TRBJ2-5	TRBV29-1	-	TRBD2
CASSLGQGANYGYTF	TRBJ1-2	TRBV13	few	-
CASSSAGSRLGTQYF	TRBJ2-5	TRBV5-4	-	-
CASRKSGTGEQKLFF	TRBJ1-4	TRBV6-6	-	TRBD1
CASTDQGQPQHF	TRBJ1-5	TRBV28	-	-
CASSRESGGGYGYTF	TRBJ1-2	TRBV6-4	-	-
CASSAGDGQPQHF	TRBJ1-5	TRBV10-2	few	-
CASSLVGTGVNTEAFF	TRBJ1-1	TRBV7-8	-	TRBD1
CASSSRQGTYGYTF	TRBJ1-2	TRBV28	once	TRBD1